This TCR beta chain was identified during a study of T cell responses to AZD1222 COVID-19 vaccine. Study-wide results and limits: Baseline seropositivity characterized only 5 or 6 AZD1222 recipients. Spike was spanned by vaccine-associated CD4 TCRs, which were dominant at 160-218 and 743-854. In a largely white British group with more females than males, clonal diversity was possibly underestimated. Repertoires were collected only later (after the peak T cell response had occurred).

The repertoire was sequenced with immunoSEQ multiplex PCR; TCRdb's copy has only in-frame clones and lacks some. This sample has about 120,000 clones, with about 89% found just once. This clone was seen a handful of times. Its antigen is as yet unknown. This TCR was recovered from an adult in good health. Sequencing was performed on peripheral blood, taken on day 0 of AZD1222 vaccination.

CDR3 sequence reads: CASSLNHIKGTEAFF. The CDR3 region has the DNA TGTGCCAGCAGCTTAAACCACATAAAGGGCACTGAAGCTTTCTTT. The chain has TRBV7-3 and TRBJ1-1; D is ambiguous. CDR3 length: 15 residues. Germline assignment: CDR1 SGHTA and CDR2 FQGTGA. V was cut by 1 base and J by 4 bases, with 13 bases left in between.